A single sample is the source of the 20 T cell receptor beta chains below, sequenced in a study of regulatory T cells in long-lasting Graves disease. The sample's time point: newly diagnosed GD, antithyroid drugs for less than 3 months. With RNA extracted from PBMCs as input, the TCR library was made. Arm-PCR of CDR3 regions and iRepertoire HTBI primers were used to build TCR beta libraries. TCRdb passed the multiplex PCR reads through MiXCR, listing each CDR3 protein once. The sample lists over 500,000 distinct CDR3 sequences, about 16% occurring once. The same sample was also used in a study of T cells in Graves' hyperthyroidism and ophthalmopathy.

The specimen comprised peripheral blood mononuclear cells (PBMCs), sampled at new diagnosis, from a patient treated with antithyroid drugs. These receptors were obtained from a woman in her twenties or thirties with Graves disease.

This rearrangement joins TRBV5-5 to TRBJ2-5, with 8 bases aligning to TRBD2. CDR1 is SGHKS, CDR2 YYEKEE, per germline (reference sequence). The CDR3 length is 15 residues. V lost 5 bases and J lost 7; bases outside the gene matches: 13. CDR3 DNA: TGTGCCAGCAGTCCGGCGGGGGGTTCGTCGGGGACCCAGTACTTC. Translating gives CASSPAGGSSGTQYF.

This clonotype turned up a few times. This chain links TRBV30 with TRBJ1-5, with a weak D call TRBD1 (5 bases). Germline CDR1 is GTSNPN and CDR2 is SVGIG (reference sequence). The V gene lost 3 bases and the J gene lost 7 bases, with 16 bases spanning the gap. The CDR3 totals 14 residues. The CDR3 DNA reads TGTGCCTGGAGCGAGGGACGGGAGGAACAGCCCCAGCATTTT. Amino acid sequence: CAWSEGREEQPQHF.

A remark on this clonotype: Since a much larger clone is just one base distant, this may be a read error. The genes are TRBV6-1 and TRBJ1-2; TRBD1 matches 7 bases. J lost 8 bases, V lost 1 base, and 10 bases had no gene match. The germline CDR1 and CDR2 sequences are MNHNS and SASEGT. There are 15 residues in the CDR3. The CDR3 sequence is CASSEGVGTVTGYTF. In nucleotides, the CDR3 is TGTGCCAGCAGTGAAGGCGTCGGGACAGTCACAGGCTACACCTTC.

This chain uses TRBV5-1 with TRBJ2-3, with 11 bases matching TRBD2. Germline CDR1 reads SGHRS; CDR2 reads YFSETQ. V shed 4 bases, J shed 6 bases, and the junction held 7 bases outside the gene matches. This CDR3 region has 15 residues. This chain's CDR3 is CASSAGLAEIDTQYF. In DNA form, the CDR3 reads TGCGCCAGCAGCGCGGGACTAGCGGAGATTGATACGCAGTATTTT.

This clonotype was seen ten or more times. V usage is TRBV15 and J usage is TRBJ2-6; a weak D match, TRBD1 (5 bases). The CDR3 is 15 amino acids. V lost 3 bases and J lost 0, with 6 bases in between. Looked up from germline, CDR1 is LNHNV and CDR2 is YYDKDF (reference sequence). The CDR3 DNA reads TGTGCCACCAGCAGCAGGGACTCTGGGGCCAACGTCCTGACTTTC. It codes for CATSSRDSGANVLTF.

This clonotype was detected ten times or more. This rearrangement joins TRBV11-2 to TRBJ2-1; D might be TRBD2 (5 bases). Germline values: CDR1 SGHAT, CDR2 FQNNGV. This CDR3 contains 14 residues. V lost 8 bases, J lost 0 bases, and 11 bases lay in between. CDR3 bases: TGTGCCAGCGCGGGCAGACCCTCCTACAATGAGCAGTTCTTC. This sequence encodes CASAGRPSYNEQFF. Full variable domain (missing parts from reference TRBV11-2 and TRBJ2-1): EAGVAQSPRYKIIEKRQSVAFWCNPISGHATLYWYQQILGQGPKLLIQFQNNGVVDDSQLPKDRFSAERLKGVDSTLKIQPAKLEDSAVYLCASAGRPSYNEQFFGPGTRLTVL.

The chain is built from TRBV6-1 and TRBJ2-7; a weak D match, TRBD1 (6 bases). V was shortened by 8 bases and J by 4 bases, with 30 bases between the two germline ends. Germline V CDR1 and CDR2: MNHNS, SASEGT. The CDR3 length is 18 residues. The CDR3 DNA reads as TGTGCCAGCTTTACCTGGGGAACAGACCGTTCTAGGGGGTACGAGCAGTACTTC. Amino acid sequence: CASFTWGTDRSRGYEQYF.

This clonotype has at least ten counts. V usage is TRBV2 and J usage is TRBJ1-1; no reliable D call. The germline gives CDR1 SNHLY, CDR2 FYNNEI. Trimming stripped 3 bases from V and 0 bases from J, with 8 bases between. The CDR3 totals 14 residues. CDR3 sequence: CASSDRRLNTEAFF. CDR3 in DNA: TGTGCCAGCAGTGACCGCAGACTGAACACTGAAGCTTTCTTT.

This clonotype was recorded at least ten times. The chain joins TRBV3-1 to TRBJ1-1, with D hard to call. V lost 4 bases to trimming and J lost 6 bases, with 12 bases between them. In germline, CDR1 is LGHDT, CDR2 YNNKEL (reference sequence). The length of the CDR3 is 13 residues. CDR3 bases: TGTGCCAGCAGCCCGGCTTGGAGGTCTGAAGCTTTCTTT. Its protein is CASSPAWRSEAFF.

This clonotype was seen many times. This sequence joins TRBV5-1 and TRBJ2-3; 10 nucleotides line up with TRBD2. The V segment lost 2 bases and the J segment 5 bases; nucleotides outside the gene matches: 5. The CDR3 length is 15 residues. The V gene's germline CDR1 is SGHRS and CDR2 YFSETQ. As DNA, the CDR3 is TGCGCCAGCAGCTTTAGCGGGAGGATTGGAGATACGCAGTATTTT. Its translation is CASSFSGRIGDTQYF.

The V call is TRBV15, the J call TRBJ2-2; D unresolved. The CDR3 extends over 14 amino acids. Trimming took 0 bases from V and 6 from J, leaving 8 bases between them. CDR1 LNHNV and CDR2 YYDKDF come from the germline V gene (reference sequence). This CDR3 is CATSRDLGSGELFF. The DNA for the CDR3 is TGTGCCACCAGCAGAGATTTAGGGTCCGGGGAGCTGTTTTTT.

This clonotype showed up just a few times. This chain uses TRBV6-2 or TRBV6-3 with TRBJ2-3; TRBD1 matches at 9 bases. V was pared by 7 bases and J by 6 bases, with 11 bases of the junction left unmatched. The germline V gene has CDR1 MNHEY and CDR2 SVGEGT. This CDR3 is built from 15 residues. This chain's CDR3 is CASTLQQGARDTQYF. CDR3 DNA: TGTGCCAGCACCTTGCAACAGGGGGCGCGGGATACGCAGTATTTT.

This sequence joins TRBV18 and TRBJ2-1; D is possibly TRBD1 (6 bases). V dropped 3 bases and J dropped 5 bases, with 11 bases sitting between them. Germline-derived CDR1 and CDR2 are KGHSH and LQKENI. The CDR3 covers 14 residues. Here the CDR3 reads CASSPRDINNEQFF. In DNA form, the CDR3 reads TGTGCCAGCTCACCTAGGGACATCAACAATGAGCAGTTCTTC.

This clonotype was recorded many times. The V and J genes are TRBV5-1 and TRBJ2-1; the D gene is possibly TRBD1 (5 bases). The CDR3 consists of 10 residues. V lost 7 bases and J 9 bases, leaving 8 bases between the germline ends. The germline CDR1 and CDR2 sequences are SGHRS and YFSETQ. The CDR3 loop is CASGATEQFF. Here the CDR3 DNA reads TGCGCCAGCGGGGCCACTGAGCAGTTCTTC.

In regard to this clonotype: Since a far larger clone is one base different, this is likely a read error. The V call is TRBV27, the J call TRBJ2-7; 8 bases fit TRBD1. The CDR3 covers 13 residues. V lost 6 bases, J lost 7 bases, and 8 bases stayed unmatched. In germline, CDR1 is MNHEY, CDR2 SMNVEV (reference sequence). CDR3 sequence reads: CASSRGLVSEQYF. The CDR3 bases are TGTGCCAGCAGCAGGGGGCTAGTTAGTGAGCAGTACTTC.

This clonotype was detected many times. The chain joins TRBV24-1 to TRBJ1-5, with a weak D call TRBD1 (6 bases). Looked up from germline, CDR1 is KGHDR and CDR2 is SFDVKD. V lost 7 bases and J 5 bases, leaving 11 bases between the germline ends. This CDR3 is 13 amino acids long. Written as DNA, the CDR3 is TGTGCCACCAGATCAGGGGCCTATCAGCCCCAGCATTTT. Protein sequence: CATRSGAYQPQHF.

This clonotype was seen many times. This sequence joins TRBV9 and TRBJ2-7; TRBD2 matches 11 bases. Losses at the gene ends were 3 bases for V and 5 bases for J; bases not matched to a gene: 4. The CDR3 has 14 amino acids. Per germline, CDR1 SGDLS and CDR2 YYNGEE. DNA of the CDR3: TGTGCCAGCAGCGGACTAGCGGGATCCGACGAGCAGTACTTC. Translating it yields CASSGLAGSDEQYF.

This clonotype was seen a few times. V usage is TRBV7-2 and J usage is TRBJ2-1; 7 bases align to TRBD1. CDR3 size: 17 residues. The trim removed 5 bases at V and 6 bases at J, leaving 16 bases unmatched. CDR1 is SGHTA and CDR2 is FQGNSA in the germline V gene. The CDR3 region is CASSPKNRGRGSNEQFF. CDR3 sequence (DNA): TGTGCCAGCAGCCCTAAAAACAGGGGAAGAGGGTCCAATGAGCAGTTCTTC. Complete variable domain (other parts from reference TRBV7-2 and TRBJ2-1): GAGVSQSPSNKVTEKGKDVELRCDPISGHTALYWYRQSLGQGLEFLIYFQGNSAPDKSGLPSDRFSAERTGGSVSTLTIQRTQQEDSAVYLCASSPKNRGRGSNEQFFGPGTRLTVL.

This chain links TRBV30 with TRBJ1-3, with D tentatively TRBD1 (5 bases). Looked up from germline, CDR1 is GTSNPN and CDR2 is SVGIG (reference sequence). Trimming removed 4 bases from V and 1 base from J, with 11 bases in between. This CDR3 region has 14 residues. The CDR3 region has the DNA TGTGCCTGGACTATAGGGGAATCTGGAAACACCATATATTTT. Translation gives CAWTIGESGNTIYF.

The sample holds many counts of this clonotype. The gene calls are TRBV6-1 and TRBJ1-1; maybe TRBD1 (6 bases). The germline gives CDR1 MNHNS, CDR2 SASEGT. V lost 9 bases and J lost 1, with 12 bases in between. The CDR3 runs to 13 residues. CDR3 protein: CASRTASNTEAFF. As DNA, the CDR3 is TGTGCCAGTAGGACAGCCTCGAACACTGAAGCTTTCTTT.